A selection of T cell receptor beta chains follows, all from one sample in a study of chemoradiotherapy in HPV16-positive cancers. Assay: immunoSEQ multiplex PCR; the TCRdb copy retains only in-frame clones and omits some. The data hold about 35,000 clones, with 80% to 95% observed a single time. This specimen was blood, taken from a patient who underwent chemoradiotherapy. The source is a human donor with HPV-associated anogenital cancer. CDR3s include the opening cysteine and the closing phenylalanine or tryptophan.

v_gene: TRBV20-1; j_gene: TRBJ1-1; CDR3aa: CSAPIGRGAFF
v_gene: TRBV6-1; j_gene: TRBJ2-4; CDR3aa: CASSRSEMNIQYF
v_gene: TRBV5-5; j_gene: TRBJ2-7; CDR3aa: CASSTVPGEQYF
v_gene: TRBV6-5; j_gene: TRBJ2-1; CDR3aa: CASSFGQGAYNEQFF
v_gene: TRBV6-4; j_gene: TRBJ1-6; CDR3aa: CASSLRGGNNSPLHF
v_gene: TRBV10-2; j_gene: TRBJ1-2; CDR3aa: CASSEDRGGRGYTF
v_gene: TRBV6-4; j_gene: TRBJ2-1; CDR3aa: CASTPGPGVDEQFF
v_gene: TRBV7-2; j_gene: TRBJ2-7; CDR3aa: CASSPQSYEQYF
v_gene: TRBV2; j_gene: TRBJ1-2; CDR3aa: CAITDRIYGYTF
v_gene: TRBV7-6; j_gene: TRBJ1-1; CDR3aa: CASSLSGTGVEAFF
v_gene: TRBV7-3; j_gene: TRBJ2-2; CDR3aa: CASSLGTAHTGELFF
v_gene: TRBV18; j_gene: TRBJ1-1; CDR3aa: CASSPGQGAEAFF
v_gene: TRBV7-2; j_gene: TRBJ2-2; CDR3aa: CASSSLLGELFF
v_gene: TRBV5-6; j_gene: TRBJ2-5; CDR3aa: CASSLPPRYSGAQETQYF
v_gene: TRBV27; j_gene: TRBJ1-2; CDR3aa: CASGSGDRYGYTF
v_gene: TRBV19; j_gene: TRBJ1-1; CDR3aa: CASKGGQGVNTEAFF
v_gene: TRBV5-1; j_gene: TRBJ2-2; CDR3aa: CASSPPMAGSTGELFF
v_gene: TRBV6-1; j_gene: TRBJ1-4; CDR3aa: CASRDDRFTEKLFF
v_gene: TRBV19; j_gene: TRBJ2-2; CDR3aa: CASSMGGGELFF
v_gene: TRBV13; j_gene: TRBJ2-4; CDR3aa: CASSIRGNLAKNIQYF
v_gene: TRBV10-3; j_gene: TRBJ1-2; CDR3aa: CAISESQQGGNYGYTF
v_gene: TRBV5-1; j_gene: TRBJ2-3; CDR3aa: CASTSDSFGVATDTQYF
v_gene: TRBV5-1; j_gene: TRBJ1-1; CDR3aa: CASSFRGPTEAFF
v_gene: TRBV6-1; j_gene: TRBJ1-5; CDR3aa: CASSVGQGPQHF
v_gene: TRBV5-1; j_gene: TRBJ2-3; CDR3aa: CASSGQRGSGSTDTQYF
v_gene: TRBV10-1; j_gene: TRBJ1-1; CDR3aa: CASRNRGRHTEAFF
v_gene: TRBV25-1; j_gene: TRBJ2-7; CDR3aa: CASSECMGPTGYEQYF
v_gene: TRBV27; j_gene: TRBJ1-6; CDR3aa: CASSLRPRVGNSPLHF
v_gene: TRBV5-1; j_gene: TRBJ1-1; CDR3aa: CASSLDRVVNTEAFF
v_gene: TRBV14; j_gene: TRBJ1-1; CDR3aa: CASSQQTTGEAFF
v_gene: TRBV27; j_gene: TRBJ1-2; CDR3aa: CASSPDRGPYYGYTF
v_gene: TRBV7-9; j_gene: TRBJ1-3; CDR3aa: CASNPGYDTIYF
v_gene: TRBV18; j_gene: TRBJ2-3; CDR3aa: CASSPAVSSTDTQYF
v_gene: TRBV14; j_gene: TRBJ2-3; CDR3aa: CASSQGLASGGAANTQYF
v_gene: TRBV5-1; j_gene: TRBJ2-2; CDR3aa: CASSLQGTSGAGELFF
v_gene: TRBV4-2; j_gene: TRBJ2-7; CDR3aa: CASSPYPSQSSYEQYF
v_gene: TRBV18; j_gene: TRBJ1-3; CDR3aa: CASSGVGRGLSGNTIYF
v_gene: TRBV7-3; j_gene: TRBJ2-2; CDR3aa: CASSPGTALNTGELFF
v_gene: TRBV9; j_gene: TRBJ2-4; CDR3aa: CASSATSLGAKNIQYF
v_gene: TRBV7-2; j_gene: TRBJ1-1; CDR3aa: CASIFQHPDLEAFF